This entry lists 19 T cell receptor beta chains sequenced from one sample in a study of early T cells in non-severe SARS-CoV-2 infection. TCRdb itself ran the 5' RACE reads through MiXCR, one entry per CDR3 protein. The data hold more than 60,000 distinct CDR3 sequences, with 9.5% to 15% observed a single time. Sequencing used whole blood, obtained at baseline. The source is an adult who was a healthcare worker with PCR-confirmed SARS-CoV-2 infection or an uninfected control (not recorded which).

The CDR3 region has the DNA TGTGCCAGCTCACCGCAGGACAATGAGCAGTTCTTC. Translating gives CASSPQDNEQFF. The chain is built from TRBV18 and TRBJ2-1; no reliable D call. In germline, CDR1 is KGHSH, CDR2 LQKENI. V lost 3 bases and J 5 bases, leaving 5 bases between the germline ends. The CDR3 is 12 amino acids. The full variable domain, its missing parts supplied by reference TRBV18 and TRBJ2-1, is NAGVMQNPRHLVRRRGQEARLRCSPMKGHSHVYWYRQLPEEGLKFMVYLQKENIIDESGMPKERFSAEFPKEGPSILRIQQVVRGDSAAYFCASSPQDNEQFFGPGTRLTVL.

In this sample, this clonotype turned up a few times. The V gene is TRBV7-2, the J gene TRBJ2-7, with D maybe TRBD2 (6 bases). Per the germline V gene, CDR1 is SGHTA and CDR2 is FQGNSA. The CDR3 runs 14 residues. V was pared by 1 base and J by 2 bases, with 9 bases between. Here the CDR3 reads CASSLDTGAYEQYF. The CDR3, as DNA: TGTGCCAGCAGCTTAGACACGGGGGCCTACGAGCAGTACTTC.

This clonotype was seen a handful of times. The chain combines TRBV4-2 with TRBJ1-6, with TRBD1 as a possible D gene (5 bases). Germline V gives CDR1 LGHNA, CDR2 YNFKEQ. V was clipped by 0 bases and J by 7 bases, with 19 bases between them. CDR3 size: 18 residues. The CDR3 spells CASSQDFVVFSGNSPLHF. The CDR3 DNA follows: TGTGCCAGCAGCCAAGACTTTGTGGTATTTTCAGGGAATTCACCCCTCCACTTT.

This clonotype was seen many times. This chain uses TRBV4-3 with TRBJ1-1; no firm D call. The CDR3 runs to 13 residues. V lost 3 bases and J 11 bases, leaving 16 bases between the germline ends. CDR1 is LGHNA, CDR2 YSLEER, per germline. The CDR3 DNA reads as TGCGCCAGCAGCCAGAAGATTGAGAGGGAGGCTTTCTTT. Its translation: CASSQKIEREAFF.

The chain carries TRBV19 and TRBJ2-3; 7 bases are shared with TRBD1. Trimming removed 9 bases from V and 4 bases from J; junction bases left unmatched: 4. Germline V lookup: CDR1 LNHDA, CDR2 SQIVND (reference sequence). The CDR3 consists of 12 residues. CDR3 sequence reads: CARGDRADTQYF. CDR3 DNA sequence: TGTGCCAGGGGAGACAGGGCAGATACGCAGTATTTT.

As to this clonotype: A much larger clonotype is one base distant, so this may be a read error. V and J are TRBV6-6 and TRBJ1-1; D is ambiguous. This CDR3 comprises 11 residues. Germline CDR1 is MNHNY and CDR2 is SVGAGI (reference sequence). CDR3 DNA: TGTGCCGGCAGTCGGAACACTGAAGCTTTCTTT. Translated: CAGSRNTEAFF.

In its sample, this clonotype was seen a few times. V and J are TRBV10-2 and TRBJ1-1; D is unresolved. CDR3 length: 13 amino acids. With 2 bases removed from V and 0 bases from J, the gap between germline ends came to 4 bases. Germline CDR1 and CDR2: WSHSY and SAAADI. The CDR3 sequence: CASSENVNTEAFF. The DNA of the CDR3 is TGCGCCAGCAGTGAGAACGTGAACACTGAAGCTTTCTTT.

The chain couples TRBV2 to TRBJ2-2; 10 bases align to TRBD2. This CDR3 spans 12 amino acids. The germline V gene encodes CDR1 SNHLY and CDR2 FYNNEI. Losses at the gene ends were 10 bases for V and 6 bases for J; bases not matched to a gene: 2. The CDR3 DNA reads as TGTGCCACCCTAGCGGGGGCCGGGGAGCTGTTTTTT. Encoded protein: CATLAGAGELFF.

V and J are TRBV4-1 and TRBJ1-5, with D perhaps TRBD1 (5 bases). Per the germline V gene, CDR1 is MGHRA and CDR2 is YSYEKL. The CDR3 extends over 15 amino acids. V lost 1 base to trimming and J lost 6 bases, with 13 bases between them. The CDR3 is CASSQVSGGVQPQHF. In nucleotides, the CDR3 is TGCGCCAGCAGCCAAGTTTCTGGGGGGGTTCAGCCCCAGCATTTT.

Concerning this clonotype: This may arise from a read error, as a much more abundant clone is one base away. V gene TRBV7-3 combines with J gene TRBJ1-2; D uncertain. This CDR3 is built from 13 residues. V shed 1 base and J shed 6 bases, with 9 bases lying between them. Germline V gene data show CDR1 as SGHTA and CDR2 as FQGTGA. CDR3 region: CASSLKGYDGYTF. The DNA for the CDR3 is TGTGCCAGCAGCTTAAAGGGTTACGATGGCTACACCTTC.

A few counts support this clonotype. A junction end diverges from the germline sequence, so it may reflect a read error. J is TRBJ2-4 and V is TRBV6-1; D is perhaps TRBD2 (5 bases). The CDR3 is 12 residues long. CDR1 and CDR2 (germline): MNHNS, SASEGT. This CDR3 is CASSEGRGLPQF. For the CDR3, the DNA is TGTGCCAGCAGTGAAGGGAGAGGGCTCCCTCAGTTC.

This clonotype was detected only once. CDR3 in amino acids: CASSHRVDTQYF. The CDR3 DNA reads TGTGCCAGCAGCCACCGGGTTGATACGCAGTATTTT. The rearrangement links TRBV5-6 to TRBJ2-3; D ambiguous. The CDR3 spans 12 residues. The germline V and J ends were trimmed by 4 bases and 6 bases, with 9 bases remaining between them. Germline assignment: CDR1 SGHDT and CDR2 YYEEEE.

This clonotype showed up just a few times. V and J are TRBV6-6 and TRBJ1-2; 7 positions match TRBD1. The CDR3 totals 14 residues. Germline lookup yields CDR1 MNHNY and CDR2 SVGAGI (reference sequence). With 5 bases clipped from V and 8 bases from J, the junction kept 11 bases outside the gene matches. The CDR3 protein is CASSLRQGIEGYTF. The DNA for the CDR3 is TGTGCCAGCAGTCTCCGACAGGGAATCGAAGGCTACACCTTC.

This clonotype has just a few counts. The V gene is TRBV7-2, the J gene TRBJ2-1; TRBD1 aligns across 8 bases. This CDR3 contains 13 residues. V shed 5 bases and J 6 bases; nucleotides not matched to a gene: 3. The germline V gene encodes CDR1 SGHTA and CDR2 FQGNSA. The CDR3 DNA sequence: TGTGCCAGCAGCCCTACAGGGGGCAATGAGCAGTTCTTC. Translated, it gives CASSPTGGNEQFF.

This clonotype was observed at least ten times. The rearrangement joins TRBV7-2 to TRBJ2-1, with TRBD1 matching 7 bases. The J segment lost 6 bases and the V segment lost 4 bases, leaving 9 bases of the junction unmatched. The CDR3 spans 15 residues. Germline V gives CDR1 SGHTA, CDR2 FQGNSA. The CDR3: CASSYRDSTSNEQFF. Written as DNA, the CDR3 is TGTGCCAGCAGCTACCGGGACAGCACCTCCAATGAGCAGTTCTTC.

This clonotype was counted many times. The rearrangement joins TRBV20-1 to TRBJ1-1, with D perhaps matching TRBD1 (6 bases). From germline, CDR1 is DFQATT and CDR2 SNEGSKA (reference sequence). The CDR3 runs to 14 residues. The ends were cut back, 6 bases at V and 4 bases at J, with 18 bases in the middle. The CDR3 DNA reads as TGCAGTGCGGGGGGGCAGGGACGAGGCACTGAAGCTTTCTTT. As protein: CSAGGQGRGTEAFF.

In its sample, this clonotype was seen a few times. The rearrangement joins TRBV21-1 to TRBJ2-3; the table calls TRBD1, which could not be checked here. TRBV21-1 is listed as a pseudogene. The CDR3 loop spans 11 amino acids. The CDR3 region has the DNA TGTGCCAGCAGCAGGACAGGGAACAAGTATTTT. Translated: CASSRTGNKYF.

The genes are TRBV28 and TRBJ2-5; D is undetermined. CDR1 is MDHEN, CDR2 SYDVKM, per germline. The CDR3 contains 12 residues. Trimming left V 5 bases short and J 4 bases short, with 8 bases between. The CDR3 nucleotides read TGTGCCAGCAGTCGGGCTCTAGAGACCCAGTACTTC. This gives the protein CASSRALETQYF.

This clonotype was observed many times. This chain uses TRBV2 with TRBJ1-5; possibly TRBD1 for D (6 bases). Germline CDR1 reads SNHLY; CDR2 reads FYNNEI. The CDR3 has 14 amino acids. The ends were cut back, 5 bases at V and 5 bases at J, with 13 bases in the middle. This CDR3 is CASSLQGGDQPQHF. The CDR3 DNA is TGTGCCAGCAGTCTACAGGGAGGGGATCAGCCCCAGCATTTT. The full variable domain, its missing parts supplied by reference TRBV2 and TRBJ1-5, is EPEVTQTPSHQVTQMGQEVILRCVPISNHLYFYWYRQILGQKVEFLVSFYNNEISEKSEIFDDQFSVERPDGSNFTLKIRSTKLEDSAMYFCASSLQGGDQPQHFGDGTRLSIL.